This T cell receptor (beta chain) was captured in a study of patients and donors after allogeneic stem cell transplantation. TCRdb reprocessed the RT-PCR reads with MiXCR, giving one entry per CDR3 protein. The sample shows about a million distinct CDR3 sequences, 15% to 20% of them seen only once. Per the germline V gene, CDR1 is LGHDT and CDR2 is YNNKEL (reference sequence). V was clipped by 1 base and J by 5 bases, with 6 bases between them. There are 13 residues in the CDR3. This clonotype was seen repeatedly, ten times or more. The chain has TRBV3-1 and TRBJ2-1; D call uncertain. The clonotype originates from a human donor who was either an allogeneic HSCT recipient or a stem cell or donor lymphocyte infusion donor (not recorded which). It is not recorded whose cells these are; they may come from a transplant donor. Source material: blood, either unsorted or a sorted T cell fraction (not recorded which). The CDR3: CASSQGRNNEQFF. For the CDR3, the DNA is TGTGCCAGCAGCCAAGGACGGAACAATGAGCAGTTCTTC.